This T cell receptor beta chain was observed in a study of T cell responses to AZD1222 COVID-19 vaccine. Study-wide background: Combined were second doses at about 4 or about 12 weeks.

For this clone: What it binds is not known.

Some clones are missing from TCRdb's copy, which holds only in-frame ones; the method was immunoSEQ multiplex PCR. The repertoire includes 90,000 to 120,000 clones, roughly 89% of them detected once, and 22% sits in the top ten. CDR1 is LNHNV, CDR2 YYDKDF, per germline (reference sequence). This CDR3 has 11 amino acids. Trimming shortened V by 1 base and J by 7 bases, and 1 base separated the two germline ends. Points from the study as a whole: As reported, nearly half of all spike-specific TCRs target variant regions that are unmutated. Donors were mostly white British, more females; clonal diversity possibly underestimated. Seropositive at baseline were only 5 or 6 AZD1222 recipients.

The sample in question was peripheral blood, obtained on day 0 of AZD1222 vaccination. The rearrangement joins TRBV15 to TRBJ2-2; D unresolved. This TCR was recovered from an adult in good health. DNA of the CDR3: TGTGCCACCAGCAGAGTCGGGGAGCTGTTTTTT. This encodes CATSRVGELFF.